This T cell receptor beta chain was observed in a study of identical twins. Study outcomes and limitations: There was an excess of low generation probability in the out-of-frame alpha sequences that twins shared. With abundant cord blood beta clonotypes, insertions were fewer; memory repertoires showed no such pattern.

The germline V gene has CDR1 MNHEY and CDR2 SVGAGI. V was clipped by 2 bases and J by 5 bases, with 11 bases between them. This CDR3 comprises 14 residues. Template switching added a universal primer binding site, and final cDNA carried unique molecular identifiers. TCRdb reprocessed the 5' RACE reads with MiXCR, giving one entry per CDR3 protein. The sample comprises roughly 250,000 distinct CDR3 sequences, approximately 7.8% of which are singletons, and around 5% rests with the top ten. A note on this clonotype: The antigen is not known.

Separately, the same data were catalogued under a study of yellow fever vaccine responses in identical twins. That study reports: It has been reported that, in twins, the vaccine T cell response seemed partly convergent and partly personalized.

Input material: CD8+ T cells sorted from blood. This rearrangement joins TRBV6-5 to TRBJ2-3; no reliable D call. The source of this sequence is a woman aged 18-35 years in good health. CDR3 region: CASSYLGRVDTQYF. CDR3 DNA: TGTGCCAGCAGTTACCTTGGACGGGTAGATACGCAGTATTTT.